The 26 T cell receptor beta chains below all came from one sample that was sequenced in a study of identical twins. TCRdb called the 5' RACE reads again in MiXCR, with one record for every CDR3 protein. The data show 1.5 million or so distinct CDR3 sequences, less than 40% seen once. The sample taken for sequencing was cord blood. These receptor sequences come from a newborn girl in good health.

V and J are TRBV7-2 and TRBJ1-1; TRBD1 matches at 7 bases. Trimming took 2 bases from V and 1 from J; bases not matched to a gene: 4. Looked up from germline, CDR1 is SGHTA and CDR2 is FQGNSA. This CDR3 is 15 amino acids long. The CDR3 DNA follows: TGTGCCAGCAGCTTAAAGTGGACAGGGAACACTGAAGCTTTCTTT. Protein product: CASSLKWTGNTEAFF.

V and J are TRBV6-1 and TRBJ1-1; TRBD1 matches at 7 bases. V gave up 11 bases and J gave up 1 base; unmatched junction bases: 7. The CDR3 loop spans 13 amino acids. Per the germline V gene, CDR1 is MNHNS and CDR2 is SASEGT. CDR3 in DNA: TGTGCCGGCGGGACAGCACCGAACACTGAAGCTTTCTTT. This sequence encodes CAGGTAPNTEAFF.

This clonotype has at least ten counts. The rearrangement links TRBV4-1 to TRBJ1-2, with no clear D. The CDR3 runs to 17 residues. The germline CDR1 and CDR2 sequences are MGHRA and YSYEKL. The V and J ends lost 3 bases and 4 bases respectively, with 21 bases between them. The CDR3 nucleotides read TGCGCCAGCAGCCAGACCGTAGGGAGACCCACTCCCTATGGCTACACCTTC. This gives the protein CASSQTVGRPTPYGYTF.

The V gene is TRBV28, the J gene TRBJ2-7, with TRBD2 identical over 9 bases. There are 17 residues in the CDR3. Germline values: CDR1 MDHEN, CDR2 SYDVKM. With 2 bases clipped from V and 0 bases from J, the junction kept 8 bases outside the gene matches. CDR3 sequence: CASSLTWTSEPSYEQYF. CDR3 in DNA: TGTGCCAGCAGTTTAACTTGGACTAGCGAGCCCTCCTACGAGCAGTACTTC.

This rearrangement joins TRBV24-1 to TRBJ2-7; possible D gene TRBD1, 6 bases. CDR3 length: 14 amino acids. V lost 2 bases to trimming and J lost 7 bases, with 14 bases between them. Germline CDR1 KGHDR, CDR2 SFDVKD. The CDR3 DNA reads TGTGCCACCAGTGATTCCCGCCAGGGGTGGGAGCAGTACTTC. This gives the protein CATSDSRQGWEQYF.

This clonotype has more than one count but fewer than ten. V and J are TRBV11-1 and TRBJ2-3; D is unresolved. V was trimmed by 5 bases and J by 1 base, leaving 13 bases between them. The CDR3 is 15 residues long. Per the germline V gene, CDR1 is SGHAT and CDR2 is FQDESV (reference sequence). The CDR3 DNA reads as TGTGCCAGCAGCCAGCCGTACCGGCGCACAGATACGCAGTATTTT. Its translation is CASSQPYRRTDTQYF.

The V and J genes are TRBV20-1 and TRBJ2-3; TRBD2 matches 11 bases. Germline V gene lookup returns CDR1 DFQATT and CDR2 SNEGSKA (reference sequence). V lost 3 bases, J lost 5 bases, and 7 bases stayed unmatched. There are 15 residues in the CDR3. CDR3 loop: CSASSVLAGEDTQYF. CDR3 bases: TGCAGTGCTAGTTCCGTACTAGCGGGAGAAGATACGCAGTATTTT.

Regarding this clonotype: It may be a read error: a sequence one base away is much more abundant. The gene calls are TRBV27 and TRBJ2-3; TRBD1 might be the D (6 bases). The V gene's germline CDR1 is MNHEY and CDR2 SMNVEV (reference sequence). The CDR3 sequence is 15 residues long. CDR3 protein: CASSLVGARTDTRYF. Written as DNA, the CDR3 is TGTGCCAGCAGTTTAGTAGGGGCACGGACAGATACGCGGTATTTT.

V gene TRBV3-1 combines with J gene TRBJ2-5; possibly TRBD1 for D (6 bases). The J call may be mistaken, given a closer DNA end match to TRBJ2-7. The CDR3 length is 17 residues. Per germline, CDR1 LGHDT and CDR2 YNNKEL (reference sequence). Here the CDR3 reads CASSQAPGQPKGYEQYF. As DNA, the CDR3 is TGTGCCAGCAGCCAAGCGCCCGGACAGCCGAAGGGGTACGAGCAGTACTTC.

A few counts support this clonotype. The chain uses TRBV3-1 and TRBJ1-2, with unresolved D. The CDR3 totals 15 residues. Germline values: CDR1 LGHDT, CDR2 YNNKEL (reference sequence). Trimming removed 0 bases from V and 2 bases from J, with 10 bases in between. CDR3 DNA: TGTGCCAGCAGCCAAGACATGTCCACAAACTATGGCTACACCTTC. Translated: CASSQDMSTNYGYTF.

This chain connects TRBV11-2 to TRBJ2-1, with 8 bases aligning to TRBD2. Germline loops: CDR1 SGHAT, CDR2 FQNNGV. V lost 5 bases to trimming and J lost 12 bases; unmatched junction nucleotides: 18. The CDR3 has 16 amino acids. The CDR3 loop is CASSPISTEAGVGQFF. CDR3 nucleotide sequence: TGTGCCAGCAGCCCCATTTCCACCGAAGCGGGGGTAGGGCAGTTCTTC.

CDR3 DNA: TGTGCCAGTTCACCACGGGGGCGCTGGGGTGAAGAGACCCAGTACTTC. Its translation: CASSPRGRWGEETQYF. This sequence joins TRBV6-6 and TRBJ2-5; tentatively, D is TRBD1 or TRBD2 (6 bases each). Trimming removed 9 bases from V and 3 bases from J, with 23 bases in between. This CDR3 spans 16 amino acids. CDR1 and CDR2 (germline): MNHNY, SVGAGI (reference sequence).

V and J are TRBV5-1 and TRBJ2-1; 11 nucleotides match TRBD2. The CDR3 covers 17 residues. V lost 2 bases to trimming and J lost 4 bases; unmatched junction nucleotides: 8. In germline, CDR1 is SGHRS, CDR2 YFSETQ. The CDR3 loop is CASSLSLAGVFYNEQFF. CDR3 DNA: TGCGCCAGCAGCTTATCACTAGCGGGGGTCTTTTACAATGAGCAGTTCTTC.

This sequence joins TRBV29-1 and TRBJ1-1; D may be TRBD1 (6 bases). There are 13 residues in the CDR3. Germline V gene data show CDR1 as SQVTM and CDR2 as ANQGSEA. Trimming left V 3 bases short and J 1 base short, with 9 bases between. The CDR3 protein is CSVEGTRNTEAFF. For the CDR3, the DNA is TGCAGCGTTGAGGGGACAAGGAACACTGAAGCTTTCTTT.

This clonotype was found a few times. The V call is TRBV5-6, the J call TRBJ2-7; D call uncertain. The CDR3 covers 13 residues. Germline assignment: CDR1 SGHDT and CDR2 YYEEEE. V gave up 4 bases and J gave up 4 bases, with 12 bases separating them. The CDR3 bases are TGTGCCAGCAGCCCGAGGACCAAATACGAGCAGTACTTC. Amino acid sequence: CASSPRTKYEQYF.

This clonotype was seen more than once but under ten times. The chain joins TRBV4-1 to TRBJ2-1; TRBD2 might be the D (6 bases). Germline assignment: CDR1 MGHRA and CDR2 YSYEKL. This CDR3 spans 16 amino acids. The V end lost 3 bases, the J end lost 7 bases, and 19 bases lay between the germline ends. CDR3: CASSHRGLGTPNEQFF. The CDR3 DNA reads TGCGCCAGCAGCCACCGAGGCCTCGGGACTCCTAATGAGCAGTTCTTC.

This clonotype has more than one count but fewer than ten. The V and J genes are TRBV28 and TRBJ2-5, with 9 positions matching TRBD2. The J call is in doubt because the DNA end fits TRBJ2-7 better. CDR1 is MDHEN, CDR2 SYDVKM, per germline. The CDR3 has 15 amino acids. The CDR3, as DNA: TGTGCCAGCAGTTTAACCGCGGGAGGGTTTGACGAGCAGTACTTC. Translated, it gives CASSLTAGGFDEQYF.

This clonotype is a singleton in its sample. The CDR3 protein is CSVGAGTRNYEQYF. The CDR3 DNA is TGCAGCGTTGGAGCCGGGACAAGGAACTACGAGCAGTACTTC. V gene TRBV29-1 combines with J gene TRBJ2-7; TRBD1 might be the D (6 bases). Deletions cut 4 bases from V and 3 bases from J, with 16 bases between. Germline V CDR1 and CDR2: SQVTM, ANQGSEA. CDR3 length: 14 amino acids.

The chain's CDR3 is CASSELPLIRRTEAFF. CDR3 nucleotide sequence: TGTGCCAGCAGTGAACTCCCTTTGATTCGACGCACTGAAGCTTTCTTT. The chain has TRBV6-4 and TRBJ1-1, with D unclear. With 3 bases removed from V and 4 bases from J, the gap between germline ends came to 18 bases. This CDR3 region has 16 residues. CDR1 is MRHNA and CDR2 is SNTAGT in the germline V gene.

The chain employs TRBV20-1 and TRBJ1-3, with D uncertain. The CDR3 has 13 amino acids. V gave up 0 bases and J gave up 3 bases, with 6 bases separating them. The germline CDR1 and CDR2 sequences are DFQATT and SNEGSKA (reference sequence). CDR3 sequence reads: CSARDLGGNTIYF. The CDR3 DNA is TGCAGTGCTAGAGATCTAGGTGGAAACACCATATATTTT.

This clonotype was found once. The chain couples TRBV4-1 to TRBJ2-7; TRBD2 agrees at 13 bases. The J call is doubtful: the DNA matches TRBJ2-5 better. Germline-derived CDR1 and CDR2 are MGHRA and YSYEKL. This CDR3 contains 18 residues. In DNA, the CDR3 is TGCGCCAGCAGCCAAGTACCTACTAGCGGGGGGGGACTACGGACCCAGTACTTC. Its protein is CASSQVPTSGGGLRTQYF.

The V gene is TRBV20-1, the J gene TRBJ2-1; 12 bases are shared with TRBD1. The CDR3 covers 13 residues. V shed 8 bases, J shed 8 bases, and the junction held 7 bases outside the gene matches. The germline V gene encodes CDR1 DFQATT and CDR2 SNEGSKA (reference sequence). CDR3 loop: CSPGQGASDEQFF. Here the CDR3 DNA reads TGCAGTCCGGGACAGGGGGCTTCCGATGAGCAGTTCTTC.

The CDR3 sequence is CATSGTSVAEQYF. The CDR3 DNA is TGTGCCACCTCCGGGACTAGCGTGGCCGAGCAGTACTTC. V is TRBV10-3 and J is TRBJ2-7, with 10 positions matching TRBD2. Germline V lookup: CDR1 ENHRY, CDR2 SYGVKD. The CDR3 is made up of 13 amino acids. Trimming cost V 10 bases and J 6 bases; bases outside gene matches: 9.

This clonotype was detected only a few times. The chain is built from TRBV20-1 and TRBJ2-3, with D uncertain. Looked up from germline, CDR1 is DFQATT and CDR2 is SNEGSKA (reference sequence). The CDR3 is made up of 13 amino acids. V lost 4 bases and J lost 4, with 12 bases in between. The CDR3 coding sequence is TGCAGTGCTACGGCGTTCGGTCCAGATACGCAGTATTTT. It specifies CSATAFGPDTQYF.

The chain is built from TRBV19 and TRBJ2-5; D is perhaps TRBD1 or TRBD2 (6 bases each). CDR1 is LNHDA and CDR2 is SQIVND in the germline V gene (reference sequence). With 3 bases removed from V and 4 bases from J, the gap between germline ends came to 15 bases. This CDR3 has 15 residues. CDR3 sequence: CASSIGRGLGETQYF. The CDR3 region has the DNA TGTGCCAGTAGTATTGGCAGGGGACTTGGAGAGACCCAGTACTTC.

V is TRBV20-1 and J is TRBJ2-6, with D unresolved. Germline V lookup: CDR1 DFQATT, CDR2 SNEGSKA (reference sequence). The CDR3 length is 16 residues. Trimming pared 0 bases from V and 2 bases from J, leaving 11 bases between. CDR3 in amino acids: CSARDSLLTGANVLTF. CDR3 nucleotides: TGCAGTGCTAGAGATTCGCTCCTGACTGGGGCCAACGTCCTGACTTTC.